This T cell receptor beta chain originates from a study of control samples from healthy donors and cancer patients. Sequencing used immunoSEQ multiplex PCR; TCRdb keeps in-frame clones, though not all of them. Here the sample spans fewer than 200,000 clones, 70% to 90% being singletons. CDR1 is SGHNT and CDR2 is YYREEE in the germline V gene (reference sequence). The CDR3 contains 18 residues. Between the trimmed V and J ends, which lost 0 bases and 4 bases, there was a span of 20 bases. The source material was blood. This chain links TRBV5-4 with TRBJ1-5; a weak D match, TRBD1 (5 bases). This receptor was obtained from a man aged 25-45 years in good health. In DNA form, the CDR3 reads TGTGCCAGCAGCTTGGATGGGACTTCTCTCGACGGAAATCAGCCCCAGCATTTT. Its protein is CASSLDGTSLDGNQPQHF.